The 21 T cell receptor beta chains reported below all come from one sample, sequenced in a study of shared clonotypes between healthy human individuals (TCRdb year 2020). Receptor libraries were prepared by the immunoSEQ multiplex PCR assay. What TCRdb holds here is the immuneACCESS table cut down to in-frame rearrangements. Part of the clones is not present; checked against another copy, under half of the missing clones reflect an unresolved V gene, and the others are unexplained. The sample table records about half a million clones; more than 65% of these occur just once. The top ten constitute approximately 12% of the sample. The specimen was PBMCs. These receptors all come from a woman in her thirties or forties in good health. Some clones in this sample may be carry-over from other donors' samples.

The CDR3 DNA follows: TGTGCCAGCAGTTTATATGGGGGACAGGGTCGTTTCACTGAAGCTTTCTTT. It codes for CASSLYGGQGRFTEAFF. V and J are TRBV27 and TRBJ1-1, with 9 bases that match TRBD1. The CDR3 runs 17 residues. Germline V gene sequence: CDR1 MNHEY, CDR2 SMNVEV (reference sequence). The V and J ends lost 1 base and 4 bases, in that order; junction bases with no gene match: 10.

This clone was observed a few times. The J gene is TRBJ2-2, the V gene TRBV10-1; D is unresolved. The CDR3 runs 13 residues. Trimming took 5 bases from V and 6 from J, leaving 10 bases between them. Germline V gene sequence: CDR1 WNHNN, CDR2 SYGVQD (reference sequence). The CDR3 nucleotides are TGCGCCAGCAGTATCCAGCTGCCCGGGGAGCTGTTTTTT. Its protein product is CASSIQLPGELFF.

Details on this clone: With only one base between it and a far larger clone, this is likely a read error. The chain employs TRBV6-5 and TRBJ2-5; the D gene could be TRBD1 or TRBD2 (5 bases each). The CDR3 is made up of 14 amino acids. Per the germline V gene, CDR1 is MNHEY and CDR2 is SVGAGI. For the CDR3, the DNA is TGTGCCAGCAGTCGACAAGAGGGACCCAATACACGGCACTTC. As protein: CASSRQEGPNTRHF.

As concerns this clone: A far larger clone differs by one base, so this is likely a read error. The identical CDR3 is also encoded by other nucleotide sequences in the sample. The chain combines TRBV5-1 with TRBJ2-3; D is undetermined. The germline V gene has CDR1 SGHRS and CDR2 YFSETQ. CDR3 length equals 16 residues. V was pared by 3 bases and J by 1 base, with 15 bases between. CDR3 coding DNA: TGCGCCAGCAGCTCAACTGGCCCGTCAGGCACAGATACGCAGTATTTT. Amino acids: CASSSTGPSGTDTQYF. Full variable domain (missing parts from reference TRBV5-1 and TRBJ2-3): KAGVTQTPRYLIKTRGQQVTLSCSPISGHRSVSWYQQTPGQGLQFLFEYFSETQRNKGNFPGRFSGRQFSNSRSEMNVSTLELGDSALYLCASSSTGPSGTDTQYFGPGTRLTVL.

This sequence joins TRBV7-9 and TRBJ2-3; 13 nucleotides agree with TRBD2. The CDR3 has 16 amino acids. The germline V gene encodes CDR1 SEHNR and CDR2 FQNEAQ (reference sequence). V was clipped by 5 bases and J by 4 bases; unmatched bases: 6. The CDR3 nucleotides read TGTGCCAGCAGCCCGGGACTAGCGGGAAGGGCAGATACGCAGTATTTT. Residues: CASSPGLAGRADTQYF.

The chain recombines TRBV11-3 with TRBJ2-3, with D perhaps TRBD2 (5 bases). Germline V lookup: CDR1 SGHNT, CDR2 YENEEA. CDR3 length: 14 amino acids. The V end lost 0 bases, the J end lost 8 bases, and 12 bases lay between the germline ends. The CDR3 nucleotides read TGTGCCAGCAGCTTAGATCACACAGAGGGTACGCAGTATTTT. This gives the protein CASSLDHTEGTQYF.

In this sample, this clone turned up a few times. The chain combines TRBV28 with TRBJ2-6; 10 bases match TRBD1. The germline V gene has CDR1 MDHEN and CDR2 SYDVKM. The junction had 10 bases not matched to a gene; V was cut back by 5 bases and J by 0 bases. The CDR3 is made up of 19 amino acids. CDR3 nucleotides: TGTGCCAGCAGTCAAAGACAGGGGGCTAGTCTCTCTGGGGCCAACGTCCTGACTTTC. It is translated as CASSQRQGASLSGANVLTF.

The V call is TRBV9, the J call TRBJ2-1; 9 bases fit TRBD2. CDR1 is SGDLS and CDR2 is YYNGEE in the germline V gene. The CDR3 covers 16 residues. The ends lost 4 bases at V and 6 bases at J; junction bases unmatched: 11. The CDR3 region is CASSLRLAGVLNEQFF. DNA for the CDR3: TGTGCCAGCAGCTTAAGATTAGCGGGAGTTCTCAATGAGCAGTTCTTC.

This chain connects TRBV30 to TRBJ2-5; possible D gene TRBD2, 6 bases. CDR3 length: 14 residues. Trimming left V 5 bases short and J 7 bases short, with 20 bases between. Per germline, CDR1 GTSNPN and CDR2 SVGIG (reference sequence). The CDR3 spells CAWGGLGALGTQYF. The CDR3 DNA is TGTGCCTGGGGGGGGTTAGGGGCCCTGGGGACCCAGTACTTC.

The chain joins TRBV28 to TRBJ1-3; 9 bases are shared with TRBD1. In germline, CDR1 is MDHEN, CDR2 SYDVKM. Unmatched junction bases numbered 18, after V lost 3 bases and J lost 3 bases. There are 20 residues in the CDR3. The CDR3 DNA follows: TGTGCCAGCAGTTTCACTGGACAGGGGTACAGGGGAAGTGTTGGAAACACCATATATTTT. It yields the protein CASSFTGQGYRGSVGNTIYF.

The CDR3 nucleotides read TGTGCCAGCTCTACCAAGCAGGGGCTGGGCACTGAAGCTTTCTTT. It translates to CASSTKQGLGTEAFF. The chain uses TRBV18 and TRBJ1-1; TRBD1 is a possible D gene (6 bases). CDR1 KGHSH and CDR2 LQKENI come from the germline V gene. This CDR3 has 15 amino acids. The V end was cut by 6 bases, the J end by 4 bases, with 18 bases between.

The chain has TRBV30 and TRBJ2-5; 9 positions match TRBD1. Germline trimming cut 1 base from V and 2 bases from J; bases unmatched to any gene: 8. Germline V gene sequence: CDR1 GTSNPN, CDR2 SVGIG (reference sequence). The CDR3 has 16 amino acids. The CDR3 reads CAWSGGQGEGQETQYF. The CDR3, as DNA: TGTGCCTGGAGTGGGGGACAGGGAGAGGGACAAGAGACCCAGTACTTC.

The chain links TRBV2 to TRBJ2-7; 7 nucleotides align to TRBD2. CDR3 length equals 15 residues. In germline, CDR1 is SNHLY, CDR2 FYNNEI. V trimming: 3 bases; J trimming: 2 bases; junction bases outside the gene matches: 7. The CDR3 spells CASSDGVGGAYEQYF. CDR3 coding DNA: TGTGCCAGCAGTGACGGAGTGGGAGGGGCCTACGAGCAGTACTTC.

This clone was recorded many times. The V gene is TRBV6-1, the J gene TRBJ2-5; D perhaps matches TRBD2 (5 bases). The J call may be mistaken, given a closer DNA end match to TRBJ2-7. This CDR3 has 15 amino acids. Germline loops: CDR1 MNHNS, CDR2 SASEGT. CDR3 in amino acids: CASRRDTWSPYEQYF. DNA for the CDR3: TGTGCCAGCAGGAGGGATACCTGGTCCCCCTACGAGCAGTACTTC.

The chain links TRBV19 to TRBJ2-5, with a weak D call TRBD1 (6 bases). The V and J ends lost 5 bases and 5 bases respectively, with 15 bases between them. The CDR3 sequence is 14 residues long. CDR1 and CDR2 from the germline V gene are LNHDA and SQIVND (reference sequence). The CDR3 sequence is CASSRWGRRETQYF. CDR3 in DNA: TGTGCCAGTAGTCGGTGGGGGCGGAGGGAGACCCAGTACTTC. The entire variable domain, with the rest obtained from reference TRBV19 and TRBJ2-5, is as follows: DGGITQSPKYLFRKEGQNVTLSCEQNLNHDAMYWYRQDPGQGLRLIYYSQIVNDFQKGDIAEGYSVSREKKESFPLTVTSAQKNPTAFYLCASSRWGRRETQYFGPGTRLLVL.

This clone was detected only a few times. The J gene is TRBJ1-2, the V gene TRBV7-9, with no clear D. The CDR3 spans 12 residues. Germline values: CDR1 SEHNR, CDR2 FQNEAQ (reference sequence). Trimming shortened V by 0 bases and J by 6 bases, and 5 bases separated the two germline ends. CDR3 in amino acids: CASSLAGDGYTF. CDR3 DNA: TGTGCCAGCAGCTTAGCCGGAGATGGCTACACCTTC.

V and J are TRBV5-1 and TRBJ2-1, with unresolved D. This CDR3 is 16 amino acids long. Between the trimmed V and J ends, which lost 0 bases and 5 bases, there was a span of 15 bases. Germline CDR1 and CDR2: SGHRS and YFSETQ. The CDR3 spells CASSLGMTGGDNEQFF. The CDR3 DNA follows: TGCGCCAGCAGCTTGGGCATGACCGGTGGGGACAATGAGCAGTTCTTC. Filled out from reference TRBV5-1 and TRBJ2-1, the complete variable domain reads KAGVTQTPRYLIKTRGQQVTLSCSPISGHRSVSWYQQTPGQGLQFLFEYFSETQRNKGNFPGRFSGRQFSNSRSEMNVSTLELGDSALYLCASSLGMTGGDNEQFFGPGTRLTVL.

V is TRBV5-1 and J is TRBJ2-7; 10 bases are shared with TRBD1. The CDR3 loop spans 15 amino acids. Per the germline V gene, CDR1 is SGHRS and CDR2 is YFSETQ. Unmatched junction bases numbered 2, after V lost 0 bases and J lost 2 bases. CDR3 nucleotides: TGCGCCAGCAGCTTGGTGACAGGGGGCCCCTACGAGCAGTACTTC. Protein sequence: CASSLVTGGPYEQYF. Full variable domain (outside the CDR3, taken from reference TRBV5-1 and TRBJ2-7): KAGVTQTPRYLIKTRGQQVTLSCSPISGHRSVSWYQQTPGQGLQFLFEYFSETQRNKGNFPGRFSGRQFSNSRSEMNVSTLELGDSALYLCASSLVTGGPYEQYFGPGTRLTVT.

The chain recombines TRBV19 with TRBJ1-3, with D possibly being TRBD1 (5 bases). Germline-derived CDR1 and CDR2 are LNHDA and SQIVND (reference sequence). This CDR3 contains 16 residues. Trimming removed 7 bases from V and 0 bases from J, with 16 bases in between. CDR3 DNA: TGTGCCAGTATGGGACGGCCCCGGGGCTCTGGAAACACCATATATTTT. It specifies CASMGRPRGSGNTIYF. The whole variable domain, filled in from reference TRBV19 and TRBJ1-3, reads DGGITQSPKYLFRKEGQNVTLSCEQNLNHDAMYWYRQDPGQGLRLIYYSQIVNDFQKGDIAEGYSVSREKKESFPLTVTSAQKNPTAFYLCASMGRPRGSGNTIYFGEGSWLTVV.

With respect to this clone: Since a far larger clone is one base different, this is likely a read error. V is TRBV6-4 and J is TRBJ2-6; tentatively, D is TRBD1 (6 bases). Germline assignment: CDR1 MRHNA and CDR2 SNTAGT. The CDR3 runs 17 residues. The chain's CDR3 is CARGVDRKRPGANVLIF. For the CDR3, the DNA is TGTGCCAGGGGGGTGGACAGAAAAAGACCTGGGGCCAACGTCCTGATTTTC.

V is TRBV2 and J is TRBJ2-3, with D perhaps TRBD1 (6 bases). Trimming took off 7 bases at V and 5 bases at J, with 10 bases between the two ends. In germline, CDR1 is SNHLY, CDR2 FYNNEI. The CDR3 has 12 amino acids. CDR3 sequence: CASNVGGDTQYF. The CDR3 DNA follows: TGTGCCAGCAATGTAGGGGGAGATACGCAGTATTTT.